This entry features one TCR beta chain sequence. What it binds is unknown. This specimen comes from a study of vaccination and CD4 T cells after COVID-19. Study in general: Each convalescent patient was PCR positive for SARS-CoV-2 on nasal swab; fewer than ten cases were mild and one severe. The convalescent population consisted of six males and four females, two of whom were of Hispanic ethnicity. The authors used overlapping spike peptides from SARS-CoV-2, HCoV-NL63, HCoV-OC43 and HCoV-229E to stimulate cells.

Cultured CD4+ T-cell DNA underwent Oncomine TCR Beta short-read sequencing. One entry per CDR3 protein results from TCRdb running MiXCR on the PCR reads. The data hold about 11,000 distinct CDR3 sequences, with 53% observed a single time. CDR1 is DFQATT and CDR2 is SNEGSKA in the germline V gene (reference sequence). V shed 5 bases and J 6 bases; nucleotides not matched to a gene: 7. The CDR3 runs to 14 residues. Sample treatment: roughly ten-day PBMC culture with coronavirus spike peptide pools or control peptides (ViraFEST assay). This clonotype was obtained from a human donor who had recovered from COVID-19. The gene calls are TRBV20-1 and TRBJ1-5; 10 nucleotides line up with TRBD1. The source material was CD4+ T cells from blood, cultured in vitro. CDR3 protein: CSAEDRGFGQPQHF. The CDR3 DNA follows: TGCAGTGCTGAGGACAGGGGGTTTGGTCAGCCCCAGCATTTT.